Each of the 25 T cell receptor beta chains below was sequenced from the same sample in a study of molecular identifiers for immune sequencing clone quantification. Via MiXCR, TCRdb re-called the PCR reads, giving one row per CDR3 protein. The repertoire includes approximately 90,000 distinct CDR3 sequences, less than 25% of them detected once, and roughly 1% sits in the top ten. Sequencing used naive CD8+ T cells from blood, with Jurkat cell RNA spiked in. Subset noted: FACS-sorted CD8+CD4-CCR7+CD45RA+ naive T cells. These receptors all stem from a human donor in good health. Some libraries in this study had Jurkat cell RNA spiked in.

This clonotype appeared many times. The gene calls are TRBV7-3 and TRBJ2-1; D possibly uses TRBD1 or TRBD2 (5 bases each). The germline V gene encodes CDR1 SGHTA and CDR2 FQGTGA. CDR3 size: 15 residues. The germline V and J ends were trimmed by 5 bases and 3 bases, with 14 bases remaining between them. CDR3 coding DNA: TGTGCCAGCAGCGCCCAGGGACGCGACTACAATGAGCAGTTCTTC. Translated, it gives CASSAQGRDYNEQFF.

This clonotype was seen ten or more times. The gene calls are TRBV5-1 and TRBJ2-7; no clear D. The length of the CDR3 is 13 residues. V was cut by 0 bases and J by 4 bases, with 8 bases left in between. Germline V gene lookup returns CDR1 SGHRS and CDR2 YFSETQ. CDR3 nucleotides: TGCGCCAGCAGCTTGGCCTTAGATTACGAGCAGTACTTC. This gives the protein CASSLALDYEQYF.

A word on this clonotype: With a much larger clone just one base away, this may be a read error. The chain couples TRBV19 to TRBJ2-5; D is undetermined. Germline values: CDR1 LNHDA, CDR2 SQIVND (reference sequence). The CDR3 has 12 amino acids. CDR3 DNA sequence: TGTGGCAGTATAAGCCCCGAAGAGACCCAGTACTTC. Translation: CGSISPEETQYF.

Of note for this clonotype: Its ends do not fully match the called genes, so a read error is possible. The V gene is TRBV6-2 or TRBV6-3, the J gene TRBJ1-1; possible D gene TRBD1, 5 bases. Germline V lookup: CDR1 MNHEY, CDR2 SVGEGT. The CDR3 has 16 amino acids. The CDR3 DNA is TGTGCCAGCAGTCACGATCAGGGCCGCAAAAACACTGTAGCTTTCTTT. It is translated as CASSHDQGRKNTVAFF.

This clonotype was seen many times. The V call is TRBV2, the J call TRBJ2-7; either TRBD1 or TRBD2 may supply D (5 bases each). In germline, CDR1 is SNHLY, CDR2 FYNNEI. Trimming cost V 3 bases and J 0 bases, with 9 bases left between them. The CDR3 is 14 residues long. The CDR3: CASSEPGTSYEQYF. CDR3 in DNA: TGTGCCAGCAGTGAGCCGGGGACCTCCTACGAGCAGTACTTC.

Ten or more counts support this clonotype. CDR3 sequence: CASRPNRVPETQYF. CDR3 nucleotide sequence: TGTGCCAGCAGGCCCAACAGGGTCCCAGAGACCCAGTACTTC. This chain connects TRBV12-3 or TRBV12-4 to TRBJ2-5; possible D gene TRBD1, 6 bases. The V and J ends lost 6 bases and 4 bases respectively, with 15 bases between them. The CDR3 has 14 amino acids.

This clonotype was counted only a few times. The chain has TRBV30 and TRBJ1-6; 10 bases are shared with TRBD1. Germline CDR1 reads GTSNPN; CDR2 reads SVGIG (reference sequence). This CDR3 region has 15 residues. Germline trimming cut 0 bases from V and 10 bases from J; bases unmatched to any gene: 6. CDR3 DNA: TGTGCCTGGAGTGTATTGGACAGGGGGAGCTCACCCCTCCACTTT. Amino acids: CAWSVLDRGSSPLHF.

This clonotype appeared many times. The chain employs TRBV7-3 and TRBJ2-1; 8 bases align to TRBD2. This CDR3 is 16 amino acids long. V lost 2 bases and J lost 0; bases outside the gene matches: 3. The germline CDR1 and CDR2 sequences are SGHTA and FQGTGA. CDR3 DNA sequence: TGTGCCAGCAGCTTATATGCGGGGGGCTCCTACAATGAGCAGTTCTTC. This gives the protein CASSLYAGGSYNEQFF.

At least ten counts were recorded for this clonotype. This chain links TRBV28 with TRBJ2-1, with 8 bases aligning to TRBD2. This CDR3 is 14 amino acids long. Germline V lookup: CDR1 MDHEN, CDR2 SYDVKM. V gave up 3 bases and J gave up 3 bases; unmatched junction bases: 1. CDR3 residues: CASSFRGGYNEQFF. CDR3 nucleotide sequence: TGTGCCAGCAGTTTTCGGGGGGGCTACAATGAGCAGTTCTTC.

The chain is built from TRBV7-9 and TRBJ2-1; tentative D call: TRBD1 (5 bases). Between the trimmed V and J ends, which lost 3 bases and 9 bases, there was a span of 9 bases. CDR1 is SEHNR, CDR2 FQNEAQ, per germline (reference sequence). This CDR3 has 12 residues. The CDR3 DNA follows: TGTGCCAGCAGCTTTGGGGCGAGTGAGCAGTTCTTC. It specifies CASSFGASEQFF.

At least ten counts were recorded for this clonotype. The chain is built from TRBV7-9 and TRBJ2-5; the D is unclear. Germline values: CDR1 SEHNR, CDR2 FQNEAQ (reference sequence). The length of the CDR3 is 16 residues. The V end was cut by 5 bases, the J end by 1 base, with 17 bases between. The CDR3 loop reads CASSPGIWGSQETQYF. The DNA for the CDR3 is TGTGCCAGCAGCCCAGGAATCTGGGGTAGCCAAGAGACCCAGTACTTC. Together with reference TRBV7-9 and TRBJ2-5, the CDR3 gives the full variable domain: DTGVSQNPRHKITKRGQNVTFRCDPISEHNRLYWYRQTLGQGPEFLTYFQNEAQLEKSRLLSDRFSAERPKGSFSTLEIQRTEQGDSAMYLCASSPGIWGSQETQYFGPGTRLLVL.

This clonotype was seen at least ten times. The chain employs TRBV7-9 and TRBJ2-7; no clear D gene. Germline V gene data show CDR1 as SEHNR and CDR2 as FQNEAQ (reference sequence). This CDR3 comprises 12 residues. Trimming shortened V by 4 bases and J by 0 bases, and 4 bases separated the two germline ends. CDR3 sequence: CASSSSSYEQYF. In nucleotides, the CDR3 is TGTGCCAGCAGCTCGAGCTCCTACGAGCAGTACTTC.

This clonotype has a count of ten or more. CDR3 DNA: TGCAGTGCTCTGGACAGAAAAACCGGGGAGCTGTTTTTT. Translated: CSALDRKTGELFF. The rearrangement joins TRBV20-1 to TRBJ2-2; weak D call: TRBD1 (6 bases). In germline, CDR1 is DFQATT, CDR2 SNEGSKA (reference sequence). The CDR3 length is 13 residues. V lost 5 bases and J 5 bases, leaving 12 bases between the germline ends.

The chain employs TRBV13 and TRBJ2-2; D is possibly TRBD1 (5 bases). CDR1 and CDR2 from the germline V gene are PRHDT and FYEKMQ (reference sequence). V was shortened by 3 bases and J by 1 base, with 12 bases between the two germline ends. The CDR3 totals 16 residues. CDR3 region: CASSFFTGQNTGELFF. The DNA of the CDR3 is TGTGCCAGCAGCTTTTTTACAGGACAGAACACCGGGGAGCTGTTTTTT.

This clonotype appeared many times. The chain joins TRBV16 to TRBJ1-1; possibly TRBD1 for D (6 bases). Deletions cut 1 base from V and 6 bases from J, with 15 bases between. The CDR3 runs to 15 residues. From germline, CDR1 is KGHSY and CDR2 FQNENV. Here the CDR3 DNA reads TGTGCCAGCAGCCAATTTAGGAAGGGGGTTGCTGAAGCTTTCTTT. Protein product: CASSQFRKGVAEAFF.

This chain links TRBV20-1 with TRBJ2-4; D may be TRBD1 (6 bases). CDR3 length equals 15 residues. Germline lookup yields CDR1 DFQATT and CDR2 SNEGSKA (reference sequence). With 2 bases removed from V and 5 bases from J, the gap between germline ends came to 16 bases. The chain's CDR3 is CSARQFGRGENIQYF. In nucleotides, the CDR3 is TGCAGTGCTAGACAATTTGGCAGGGGTGAAAACATTCAGTACTTC.

This clonotype was counted only a few times. A much larger clone sits a single nucleotide away, making a read error possible. The chain couples TRBV28 to TRBJ2-7; 8 bases are shared with TRBD2. The CDR3 contains 14 residues. Germline V CDR1 and CDR2: MDHEN, SYDVKM. The CDR3 is CASSSGLAPYERYF. CDR3 sequence (DNA): TGTGCCAGCAGTTCCGGACTAGCTCCCTACGAGCGGTACTTC.

This clonotype has at least ten counts. DNA of the CDR3: TGTGCCAGCAGCTCCATGGGCCTCCCGGGGGAGCAGTACTTC. Translated, it gives CASSSMGLPGEQYF. This rearrangement joins TRBV11-2 to TRBJ2-7; TRBD2 might be the D (5 bases). V lost 4 bases to trimming and J lost 7 bases, with 17 bases between them. CDR3 size: 14 residues. Germline loops: CDR1 SGHAT, CDR2 FQNNGV.

The V gene is TRBV18, the J gene TRBJ2-1; 9 nucleotides align to TRBD2. This CDR3 contains 15 residues. Germline V gene lookup returns CDR1 KGHSH and CDR2 LQKENI. V shed 3 bases, J shed 8 bases, and the junction held 8 bases outside the gene matches. CDR3 protein: CASSPREGRDDEQFF. CDR3 in DNA: TGTGCCAGCTCACCGCGGGAGGGCCGGGACGATGAGCAGTTCTTC.

This clonotype showed up many times. J is TRBJ1-4 and V is TRBV6-5; D is unclear. The germline gives CDR1 MNHEY, CDR2 SVGAGI. The length of the CDR3 is 16 residues. V was shortened by 6 bases and J by 4 bases, with 18 bases between the two germline ends. The CDR3 reads CASSQEAVVNNEKLFF. The CDR3 DNA is TGTGCCAGCAGCCAAGAGGCGGTAGTCAATAATGAAAAACTGTTTTTT.

Details on this clonotype: Given a much more abundant clone one base away, this may be a read error. The genes are TRBV6-2 or TRBV6-3 and TRBJ2-7; TRBD2 is a possible D gene (5 bases). Per the germline V gene, CDR1 is MNHEY and CDR2 is SVGEGT. The CDR3 spans 12 residues. CDR3 nucleotides: TGTGCCAGCAAATACAGCGGCTACGAGCGGTACTTC. Its translation is CASKYSGYERYF.

V usage is TRBV12-3 or TRBV12-4 and J usage is TRBJ1-2; the match to TRBD1 covers 8 bases. Unmatched junction bases numbered 12, after V lost 5 bases and J lost 7 bases. This CDR3 comprises 15 residues. The CDR3 DNA sequence: TGTGCCAGCAGTAGGGGGGCGGACAGGGTGGTTGGCTACACCTTC. Its translation: CASSRGADRVVGYTF.

In its sample, this clonotype was seen many times. The junction and the germline gene differ at one end; a read error may be behind it. This rearrangement joins TRBV6-1 to TRBJ2-5; 7 bases agree with TRBD1. Germline CDR1 and CDR2: MNHNS and SASEGT. This CDR3 comprises 12 residues. CDR3 region: CASSDVGQVGPF. The CDR3 region has the DNA TGTGCCAGCAGTGATGTTGGACAGGTCGGACCCTTC.

This sequence joins TRBV19 and TRBJ2-4; 7 bases are a match to TRBD2. The V and J ends lost 6 bases and 1 base, in that order; junction bases with no gene match: 9. CDR1 is LNHDA, CDR2 SQIVND, per germline (reference sequence). The CDR3 totals 16 residues. The CDR3 DNA reads TGTGCCAGTAGGCTGAGGGAGGGAGCGGCCAAAAACATTCAGTACTTC. As protein: CASRLREGAAKNIQYF. The full variable domain, with the rest looked up from reference TRBV19 and TRBJ2-4, is DGGITQSPKYLFRKEGQNVTLSCEQNLNHDAMYWYRQDPGQGLRLIYYSQIVNDFQKGDIAEGYSVSREKKESFPLTVTSAQKNPTAFYLCASRLREGAAKNIQYFGAGTRLSVL.

This clonotype was seen a few times. The J gene is TRBJ2-7, the V gene TRBV27, with D perhaps TRBD1 or TRBD2 (5 bases each). The V and J ends lost 1 base and 7 bases respectively, with 8 bases between them. In germline, CDR1 is MNHEY, CDR2 SMNVEV (reference sequence). The CDR3 totals 12 residues. In DNA, the CDR3 is TGTGCCAGCAGTTTATTAGAGGGGGAGCAGTACTTC. Translation gives CASSLLEGEQYF.